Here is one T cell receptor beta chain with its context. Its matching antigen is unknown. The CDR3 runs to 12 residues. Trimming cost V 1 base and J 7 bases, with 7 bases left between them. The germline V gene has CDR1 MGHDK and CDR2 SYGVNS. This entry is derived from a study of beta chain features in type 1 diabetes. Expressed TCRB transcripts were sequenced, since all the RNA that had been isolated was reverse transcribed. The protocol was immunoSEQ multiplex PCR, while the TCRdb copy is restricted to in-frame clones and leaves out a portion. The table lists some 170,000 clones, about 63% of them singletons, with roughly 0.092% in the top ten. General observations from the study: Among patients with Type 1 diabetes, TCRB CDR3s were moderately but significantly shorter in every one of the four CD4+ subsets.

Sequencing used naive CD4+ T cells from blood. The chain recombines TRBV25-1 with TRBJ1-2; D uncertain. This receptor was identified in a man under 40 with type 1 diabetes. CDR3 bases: TGTGCCAGCAGTGAATGGGTGTCTGGCTACACCTTC. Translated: CASSEWVSGYTF.